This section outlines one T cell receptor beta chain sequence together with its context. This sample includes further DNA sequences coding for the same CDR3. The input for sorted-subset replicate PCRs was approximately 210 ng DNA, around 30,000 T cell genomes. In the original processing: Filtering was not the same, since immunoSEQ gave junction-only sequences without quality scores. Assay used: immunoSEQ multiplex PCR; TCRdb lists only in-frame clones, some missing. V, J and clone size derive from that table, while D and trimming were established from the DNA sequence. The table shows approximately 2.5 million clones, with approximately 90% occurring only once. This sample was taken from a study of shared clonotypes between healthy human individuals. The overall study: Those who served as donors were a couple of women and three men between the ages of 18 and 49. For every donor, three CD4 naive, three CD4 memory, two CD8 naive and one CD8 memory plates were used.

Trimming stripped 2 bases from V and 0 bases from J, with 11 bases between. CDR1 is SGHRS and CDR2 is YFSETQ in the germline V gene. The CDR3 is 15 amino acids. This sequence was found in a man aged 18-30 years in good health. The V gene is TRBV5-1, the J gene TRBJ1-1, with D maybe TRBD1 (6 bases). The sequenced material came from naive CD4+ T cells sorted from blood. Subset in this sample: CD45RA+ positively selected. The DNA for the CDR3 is TGCGCCAGCAGCTTACAGGGTGGCATGAACACTGAAGCTTTCTTT. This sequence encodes CASSLQGGMNTEAFF.